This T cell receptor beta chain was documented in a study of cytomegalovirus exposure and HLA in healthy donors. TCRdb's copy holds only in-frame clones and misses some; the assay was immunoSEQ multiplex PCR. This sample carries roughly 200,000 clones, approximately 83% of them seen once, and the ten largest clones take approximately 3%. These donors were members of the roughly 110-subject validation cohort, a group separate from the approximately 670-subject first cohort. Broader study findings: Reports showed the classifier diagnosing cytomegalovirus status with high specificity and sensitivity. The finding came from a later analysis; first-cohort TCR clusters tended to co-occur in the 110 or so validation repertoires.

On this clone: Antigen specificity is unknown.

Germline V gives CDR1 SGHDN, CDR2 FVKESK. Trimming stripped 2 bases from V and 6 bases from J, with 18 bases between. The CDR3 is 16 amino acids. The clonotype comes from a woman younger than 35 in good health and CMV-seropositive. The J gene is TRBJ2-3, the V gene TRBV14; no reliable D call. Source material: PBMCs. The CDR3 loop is CASSQISSFLGDTQYF. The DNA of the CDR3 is TGTGCCAGCAGCCAAATCTCGTCCTTCCTCGGGGATACGCAGTATTTT.